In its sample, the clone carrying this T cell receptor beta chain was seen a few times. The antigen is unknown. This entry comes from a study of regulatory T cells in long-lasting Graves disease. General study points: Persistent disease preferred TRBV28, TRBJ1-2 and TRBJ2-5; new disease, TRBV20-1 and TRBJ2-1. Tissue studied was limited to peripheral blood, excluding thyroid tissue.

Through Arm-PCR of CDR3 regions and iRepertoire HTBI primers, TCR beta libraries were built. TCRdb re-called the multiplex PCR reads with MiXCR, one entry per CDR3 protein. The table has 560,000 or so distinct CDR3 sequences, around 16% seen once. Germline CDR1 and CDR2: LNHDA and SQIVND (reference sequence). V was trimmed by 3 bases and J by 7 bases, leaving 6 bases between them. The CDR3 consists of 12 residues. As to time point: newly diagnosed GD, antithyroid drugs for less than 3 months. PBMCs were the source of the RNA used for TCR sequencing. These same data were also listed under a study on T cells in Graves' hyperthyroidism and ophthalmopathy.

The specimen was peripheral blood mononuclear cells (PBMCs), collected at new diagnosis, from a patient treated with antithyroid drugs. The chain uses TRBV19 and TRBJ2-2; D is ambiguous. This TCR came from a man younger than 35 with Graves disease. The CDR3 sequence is CASSILGGELFF. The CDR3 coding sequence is TGTGCCAGTAGTATTCTGGGCGGGGAGCTGTTTTTT.